What follows are 18 T cell receptor beta chains derived from one specimen sequenced in a study of blood T cell repertoires in COVID-19. TCRdb's copy holds only in-frame clones and misses some; the assay was immunoSEQ multiplex PCR. The table lists fewer than 700,000 clones, 85% to 90% of them singletons, with 7.8% in the top ten. Input material: peripheral blood. These receptors were obtained from a woman in her forties or fifties with COVID-19, enrolled during active disease.

This clone was recorded a few times. This sequence joins TRBV10-3 and TRBJ1-2; D might be TRBD1 (6 bases). This CDR3 contains 16 residues. Germline CDR1 reads ENHRY; CDR2 reads SYGVKD. V lost 6 bases, J lost 4 bases, and 21 bases lay in between. In DNA form, the CDR3 reads TGTGCCATCAGGGGCCCAATACAGGGATTTCGCTATGGCTACACCTTC. Protein product: CAIRGPIQGFRYGYTF.

The V and J genes are TRBV6-6 and TRBJ1-5; unclear D gene. The germline V gene encodes CDR1 MNHNY and CDR2 SVGAGI (reference sequence). This CDR3 region has 13 residues. The V end lost 7 bases, the J end lost 4 bases, and 11 bases lay between the germline ends. CDR3 nucleotide sequence: TGTGCCAGCACCCAGACTATTAATCAGCCCCAGCATTTT. This codes for CASTQTINQPQHF.

The chain uses TRBV12-5 and TRBJ1-1; D not certain. Trimming removed 0 bases from V and 8 bases from J, with 10 bases in between. There are 13 residues in the CDR3. The germline gives CDR1 LGHNT, CDR2 FRNRAP. The CDR3 reads CASGLVREAEAFF. Here the CDR3 DNA reads TGTGCTAGTGGTTTGGTAAGGGAGGCCGAAGCTTTCTTT.

CDR3 loop: CASSDPAGDSDTQYF. The CDR3 DNA is TGTGCCAGCAGTGACCCAGCGGGGGATTCAGATACGCAGTATTTT. The rearrangement uses TRBV6-1 and TRBJ2-3, with 8 bases fitting TRBD2. This CDR3 has 15 amino acids. The V gene's germline CDR1 is MNHNS and CDR2 SASEGT. V shed 3 bases, J shed 4 bases, and the junction held 6 bases outside the gene matches.

V is TRBV5-5 and J is TRBJ1-4; D is possibly TRBD1 (6 bases). The germline V gene has CDR1 SGHKS and CDR2 YYEKEE (reference sequence). The CDR3 sequence is 14 residues long. Trimming removed 5 bases at V and 4 bases at J, with 12 bases between. The CDR3 DNA follows: TGTGCCAGCAGTAAAGGGGGTTTTAATGAAAAACTGTTTTTT. Amino acids: CASSKGGFNEKLFF.

J is TRBJ2-3 and V is TRBV6-5; 11 nucleotides match TRBD2. The CDR3 has 13 residues. V dropped 10 bases and J dropped 4; count of bases not matched to a gene: 4. Germline CDR1 and CDR2: MNHEY and SVGAGI. CDR3 protein: CATISGGADTQYF. CDR3 in DNA: TGTGCCACCATTAGCGGGGGGGCAGATACGCAGTATTTT.

This clone was seen only once. V gene TRBV9 combines with J gene TRBJ2-7; 12 bases fit TRBD2. V trimming: 4 bases; J trimming: 4 bases; junction bases outside the gene matches: 3. CDR3 length equals 14 residues. The germline V gene has CDR1 SGDLS and CDR2 YYNGEE. The CDR3 nucleotides are TGTGCCAGCAGCACTGGACTAGCGGGGTACGAGCAGTACTTC. Protein product: CASSTGLAGYEQYF.

This clone showed up just a few times. This sequence joins TRBV5-6 and TRBJ1-2; D is perhaps TRBD1 (5 bases). V lost 1 base to trimming and J lost 4 bases, with 14 bases between them. This CDR3 is 15 amino acids long. CDR1 is SGHDT, CDR2 YYEEEE, per germline. In DNA, the CDR3 is TGTGCCAGCAGCTTGAGGGGTATTTTTATCTATGGCTACACCTTC. Its protein product is CASSLRGIFIYGYTF. The entire variable domain, with the rest obtained from reference TRBV5-6 and TRBJ1-2, is as follows: DAGVTQSPTHLIKTRGQQVTLRCSPKSGHDTVSWYQQALGQGPQFIFQYYEEEERQRGNFPDRFSGHQFPNYSSELNVNALLLGDSALYLCASSLRGIFIYGYTFGSGTRLTVV.

The rearrangement links TRBV29-1 to TRBJ2-7, with 12 bases matching TRBD1. The CDR3 has 12 residues. V dropped 7 bases and J dropped 7; count of bases not matched to a gene: 5. Germline V gene sequence: CDR1 SQVTM, CDR2 ANQGSEA. The CDR3 sequence is CSAWGQGAEQYF. The CDR3, as DNA: TGCAGCGCCTGGGGACAGGGGGCAGAGCAGTACTTC.

The chain joins TRBV5-6 to TRBJ1-2; the D is unclear. Per the germline V gene, CDR1 is SGHDT and CDR2 is YYEEEE. Trimming stripped 10 bases from V and 4 bases from J, with 17 bases between. This CDR3 is built from 13 residues. CDR3 nucleotides: TGTGCCTCCCGTGGTTTCCTAGGCTATGGCTACACCTTC. Protein: CASRGFLGYGYTF.

The chain is built from TRBV7-2 and TRBJ1-2; 10 bases fit TRBD1. The ends lost 3 bases at V and 6 bases at J; junction bases unmatched: 13. The length of the CDR3 is 17 residues. Germline V gene sequence: CDR1 SGHTA, CDR2 FQGNSA. DNA for the CDR3: TGTGCCAGCAGCTTCCCCGGGACAGGGGCCCTAGGGGATGGCTACACCTTC. Translation gives CASSFPGTGALGDGYTF.

The rearrangement uses TRBV25-1 and TRBJ1-1; D is unresolved. Trimming pared 7 bases from V and 5 bases from J, leaving 14 bases between. Germline V gene lookup returns CDR1 MGHDK and CDR2 SYGVNS. CDR3 length equals 13 residues. The CDR3 here is CASTSFSGTEAFF. The CDR3 nucleotides are TGTGCCAGCACATCCTTCTCGGGGACTGAAGCTTTCTTT.

This rearrangement joins TRBV6-6 to TRBJ2-7, with TRBD2 as a possible D gene (7 bases). V was shortened by 5 bases and J by 10 bases, with 18 bases between the two germline ends. The CDR3 runs to 13 residues. Germline lookup yields CDR1 MNHNY and CDR2 SVGAGI (reference sequence). The DNA of the CDR3 is TGTGCCAGCAGTGGGGAGGGACGAGGGGGACAGTACTTC. Amino acids: CASSGEGRGGQYF.

Comment on this clone: Sequence at one end of the junction differs from germline and may be a read error. The chain has TRBV27 and TRBJ1-2; weak D call: TRBD1 (5 bases). The CDR3 length is 14 residues. The germline CDR1 and CDR2 sequences are MNHEY and SMNVEV (reference sequence). Here the CDR3 DNA reads TGTGCCAGCAGTTCGAGACAGCACAACTCTGGCTACACCTTC. Amino acids: CASSSRQHNSGYTF.

The rearrangement uses TRBV3-1 (or the pseudogene TRBV3-2) and TRBJ1-6; 8 nucleotides match TRBD1. The germline V gene has CDR1 LGHDT and CDR2 YNNKEL (reference sequence). The trim removed 1 base at V and 8 bases at J, leaving 4 bases unmatched. This CDR3 comprises 15 residues. The DNA for the CDR3 is TGTGCCAGCAGCCAAGGACAGGGGAGAGATTCACCCCTCCACTTT. Protein: CASSQGQGRDSPLHF.

The chain recombines TRBV19 with TRBJ1-3, with D tentatively TRBD1 (6 bases). From germline, CDR1 is LNHDA and CDR2 SQIVND (reference sequence). This CDR3 is built from 15 residues. The germline V and J ends were trimmed by 7 bases and 8 bases, with 21 bases remaining between them. The CDR3 DNA follows: TGTGCCAGTACTGGCCAGGGGTTTGTGAGTGACACCATATATTTT. Translated: CASTGQGFVSDTIYF.

This clone came up a few times. This chain uses TRBV18 with TRBJ1-5; D is unclear. The V and J ends lost 3 bases and 7 bases respectively, with 10 bases between them. The CDR3 has 13 amino acids. Germline V gene data show CDR1 as KGHSH and CDR2 as LQKENI. CDR3 sequence: CASSPLTGQPQHF. The CDR3 bases are TGTGCCAGCTCACCGCTGACGGGACAGCCCCAGCATTTT.

The rearrangement links TRBV6-6 to TRBJ2-7; 8 bases are a match to TRBD2. The CDR3 is 14 residues long. Losses at the gene ends were 6 bases for V and 5 bases for J; bases not matched to a gene: 9. Germline-derived CDR1 and CDR2 are MNHNY and SVGAGI (reference sequence). CDR3 in amino acids: CASSTPGGLNEQYF. CDR3 DNA sequence: TGTGCCAGCAGCACCCCGGGGGGGCTAAACGAGCAGTACTTC.